The clone carrying this TCR beta chain was found many times. Its antigen is unidentified. The data are from a study of human T cells and chemical hapten exposure. Study information: Small pooled library volume differences chiefly drove per-sample TCR yield variation.

The library attached unique molecular identifiers to individual cDNA molecules. Methods used by the authors: Samples contained a median of around 89,000 TCRs, with a range of about 23,224 to 700,000. TCRdb processed the RACE reads anew with MiXCR; each CDR3 protein has one entry. TCRdb's processing, not the authors' own work, is the source of the V and J calls. The sample has roughly 49,000 distinct CDR3 sequences; around 4.1% are singletons. The ends were cut back, 2 bases at V and 5 bases at J, with 9 bases in the middle. The CDR3 runs 14 residues. Per germline, CDR1 KGHSH and CDR2 LQKENI. Time point defined: healthy volunteer bleed at 2 weeks. The authors extracted total RNA from unfractionated whole blood. Study-level results: High-frequency TCRs, those above 1 in 1000, stayed the same after DPC sensitization.

The specimen was whole blood. V is TRBV18 and J is TRBJ1-4; D may be TRBD1 (5 bases). The source is a female donor in good health. Some clones in this sample may be carry-over from other donors' samples. Here the CDR3 DNA reads TGTGCCAGCTCACCAAGACAGATAAATGAAAAACTGTTTTTT. Protein sequence: CASSPRQINEKLFF. Using reference TRBV18 and TRBJ1-4 for the parts outside the CDR3, the full variable domain is NAGVMQNPRHLVRRRGQEARLRCSPMKGHSHVYWYRQLPEEGLKFMVYLQKENIIDESGMPKERFSAEFPKEGPSILRIQQVVRGDSAAYFCASSPRQINEKLFFGSGTQLSVL.